This TCR beta chain was observed in a study of T cell clonality in common variable immunodeficiency. Whole-study findings and limits: CVID subjects showed higher TCRbeta clonality than healthy controls.

The table lists this clone with many counts. The antigen is unknown. Read coverage stops 3 residues before the CDR3 terminus; the germline J gene supplies the remainder. The CDR3 length is 13 residues. V was shortened by 2 bases and J by 4 bases, with 9 bases between the two germline ends. Germline CDR1 SGHRS, CDR2 YFSETQ. Heparinized whole blood, roughly 5 to 8.5 ml, came from each donor. The protocol was immunoSEQ multiplex PCR, while the TCRdb copy is restricted to in-frame clones and leaves out a portion. The sample shows 51,000 or so clones, none of them appearing just once. V is TRBV5-1 and J is TRBJ1-2; TRBD1 might be the D (6 bases). Sample: peripheral blood mononuclear cells. The sequence came from a person between 18 and 69 years old in good health. The sequenced part of the CDR3 DNA is TGCGCCAGCAGCTTAGGGGGGGGCTATGGC. Translated, it gives CASSLGGGYG. The CDR3 reads in full as CASSLGGGYGYTF.